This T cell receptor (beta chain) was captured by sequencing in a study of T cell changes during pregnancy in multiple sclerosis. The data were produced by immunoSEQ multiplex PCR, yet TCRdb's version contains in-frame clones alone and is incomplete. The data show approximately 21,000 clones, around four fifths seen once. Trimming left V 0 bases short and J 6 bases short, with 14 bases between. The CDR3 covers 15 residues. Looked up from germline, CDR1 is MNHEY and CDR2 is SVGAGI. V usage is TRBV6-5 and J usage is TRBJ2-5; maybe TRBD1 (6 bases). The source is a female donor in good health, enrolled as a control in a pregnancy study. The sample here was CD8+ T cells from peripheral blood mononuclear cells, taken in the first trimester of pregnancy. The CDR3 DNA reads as TGTGCCAGCAGTTACTCGTGGACAGATGATCAGACCCAGTACTTC. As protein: CASSYSWTDDQTQYF.